A selection of T cell receptor beta chains follows, all from one sample in a study of cytomegalovirus exposure and HLA in healthy donors. Produced via immunoSEQ multiplex PCR; TCRdb's table is partial and in-frame only. The sample records some 130,000 clones, 65% to 85% being singletons. What was sequenced was PBMCs. The receptors stem from a man between 50 and 59 years old in good health and CMV-seronegative. Both conserved end residues are part of each CDR3. The D gene is left open where the match is weak. Size is omitted from some rows. Given values are once, few, many or a class for expanded clones.

NA	14	TRBV29-1	TRBJ1-1	TRBD1	CSVVGTGAWTEAFF	TGCAGCGTTGTCGGGACAGGGGCTTGGACTGAAGCTTTCTTT
NA	15	TRBV11-2	TRBJ2-3	NA	CASSLASGFTDTQYF	TGTGCCAGCAGCTTAGCCTCAGGATTCACAGATACGCAGTATTTT
once	15	TRBV30	TRBJ2-3	TRBD2	CAWRDSGRSTDTQYF	TGTGCCTGGAGAGATAGCGGGAGGAGCACAGATACGCAGTATTTT
NA	18	TRBV7-8	TRBJ1-1	NA	CASSLAATIQGLGTEAFF	TGTGCCAGCAGCTTAGCCGCAACCATACAGGGTTTAGGCACTGAAGCTTTCTTT
NA	17	TRBV7-8	TRBJ2-2	NA	CASSLLWRDANTGELFF	TGTGCCAGCAGCCTTCTTTGGAGAGACGCGAACACCGGGGAGCTGTTTTTT
NA	16	TRBV5-4	TRBJ2-2	TRBD2	CASSYLAGANTGELFF	TGTGCCAGCAGCTACTTAGCGGGAGCTAACACCGGGGAGCTGTTTTTT
few	17	TRBV19	TRBJ2-6	NA	CASSIVGGSSGANVLTF	TGTGCCAGTAGTATAGTGGGAGGTAGCTCTGGGGCCAACGTCCTGACTTTC
NA	15	TRBV5-1	TRBJ1-1	NA	CASSLPAGENTEAFF	TGCGCCAGCAGCTTACCCGCAGGGGAGAACACTGAAGCTTTCTTT
NA	15	TRBV2	TRBJ2-2	TRBD1	CAIHRGSLVTGELFF	TGTGCCATCCACAGGGGGAGTTTGGTAACCGGGGAGCTGTTTTTT
NA	16	TRBV19	TRBJ1-5	TRBD1	CASTRRAQGAVQPQHF	TGTGCCAGTACCCGCCGGGCACAGGGGGCAGTTCAGCCCCAGCATTTT
NA	15	TRBV7-2	TRBJ2-7	TRBD2	CASSTSAGGPYEQYF	TGTGCCAGCAGCACCTCTGCGGGAGGGCCCTACGAGCAGTACTTC
few	17	TRBV9	TRBJ2-1	TRBD2	CASSPGGLAGVSNEQFF	TGTGCCAGCAGCCCCGGGGGTCTAGCGGGAGTGAGTAATGAGCAGTTCTTC
few	13	TRBV5-4	TRBJ2-1	TRBD2	CASSLARENEQFF	TGTGCCAGCAGCTTGGCGCGGGAGAATGAGCAGTTCTTC
NA	17	TRBV5-3	TRBJ2-2	NA	CARSLIGSRGFTGELFF	TGTGCCAGAAGCTTAATAGGGTCCAGGGGCTTTACCGGGGAGCTGTTTTTT
once	13	TRBV2	TRBJ2-4	NA	CASSPQAKNIQYF	TGTGCCAGCAGTCCACAGGCCAAAAACATTCAGTACTTC
NA	15	TRBV13	TRBJ1-6	TRBD1	CASSLGTGRSSPLHF	TGTGCCAGCAGCTTAGGGACAGGGAGGTCTTCACCCCTCCACTTT
NA	15	TRBV6-5	TRBJ2-1	TRBD2	CASREGLASYNEQFF	TGTGCCAGCAGAGAGGGACTAGCTAGCTACAATGAGCAGTTCTTC
NA	15	TRBV7-8	TRBJ2-1	TRBD1	CASSFRDRGDYEQFF	TGTGCCAGCAGCTTCCGGGACAGGGGGGATTATGAGCAGTTCTTC
NA	14	TRBV28	TRBJ2-5	TRBD1	CASSQQGAGETQYF	TGTGCCAGCAGCCAACAGGGGGCTGGGGAGACCCAGTACTTC
NA	16	TRBV28	TRBJ2-7	NA	CASSSPGPPNADEQYF	TGTGCCAGCAGTTCCCCGGGTCCCCCTAACGCCGACGAGCAGTACTTC
once	13	TRBV5-1	TRBJ1-1	NA	CASSLGTGTEAFF	TGCGCCAGCAGCCTTGGTACCGGCACTGAAGCTTTCTTT
NA	14	TRBV5-4	TRBJ2-5	TRBD1	CASSLGGAWETQYF	TGTGCCAGCAGCTTAGGGGGCGCTTGGGAGACCCAGTACTTC
NA	12	TRBV11-2	TRBJ2-7	NA	CASSAQVGEQYF	TGTGCCAGCAGCGCGCAGGTAGGCGAGCAGTACTTC
NA	15	TRBV15	TRBJ2-7	TRBD2	CATSRRTSGRAEQYF	TGTGCCACCAGCAGGCGGACTAGCGGGAGGGCCGAGCAGTACTTC
NA	17	TRBV10-2	TRBJ2-3	TRBD2	CASRRTEVAGVSDTQYF	TGCGCCAGCAGGAGAACGGAGGTAGCGGGAGTTAGCGATACGCAGTATTTT
NA	14	TRBV6-1	TRBJ2-7	NA	CASSVVGADYEQYF	TGTGCCAGCAGTGTTGTGGGAGCCGACTACGAGCAGTACTTC
NA	14	TRBV19	TRBJ1-1	TRBD1	CATMDRGRSTEAFF	TGTGCCACCATGGACAGGGGGCGCAGCACTGAAGCTTTCTTT
NA	14	TRBV30	TRBJ1-2	TRBD1	CAWSSTGDFSGYTF	TGTGCCTGGAGCTCGACAGGGGATTTTAGCGGCTACACCTTC
NA	13	TRBV29-1	TRBJ1-4	TRBD1	CSVGQGPNEKLFF	TGCAGCGTCGGACAGGGGCCCAATGAAAAACTGTTTTTT
NA	16	TRBV7-9	TRBJ2-1	TRBD2	CASSLSGTSGNNEQFF	TGTGCCAGCAGCTTATCGGGGACTAGCGGGAATAATGAGCAGTTCTTC
NA	16	TRBV2	TRBJ2-5	NA	CASSWSGGGVQETQYF	TGTGCCAGCAGTTGGTCGGGGGGCGGGGTCCAAGAGACCCAGTACTTC
once	14	TRBV5-1	TRBJ2-7	TRBD2	CASSSSGPGYEQYF	TGCGCCAGCAGCTCTAGCGGGCCAGGCTACGAGCAGTACTTC
NA	15	TRBV28	TRBJ1-1	TRBD1	CASSRPGQGITEAFF	TGTGCCAGCAGTCGACCCGGACAGGGTATCACTGAAGCTTTCTTT
few	17	TRBV4-1	TRBJ1-4	NA	CASSQTDLKWTNEKLFF	TGCGCCAGCAGCCAGACAGACCTTAAGTGGACTAATGAAAAACTGTTTTTT
few	15	TRBV6-5	TRBJ2-5	NA	CASSVSLAVRETQYF	TGTGCCAGCAGTGTCTCATTAGCGGTTCGGGAGACCCAGTACTTC
NA	17	TRBV25-1	TRBJ2-6	NA	CASSDTGRGPGANVLTF	TGTGCCAGCAGTGACACAGGGAGGGGCCCTGGGGCCAACGTCCTGACTTTC
NA	15	TRBV29-1	TRBJ2-2	NA	CSVLKPGRSAGELFF	TGCAGCGTTCTTAAACCAGGGCGCAGCGCCGGGGAGCTGTTTTTT
NA	15	TRBV6-6	TRBJ2-3	TRBD1	CASRAQGASTDTQYF	TGTGCCAGCAGGGCACAGGGGGCTAGCACAGATACGCAGTATTTT